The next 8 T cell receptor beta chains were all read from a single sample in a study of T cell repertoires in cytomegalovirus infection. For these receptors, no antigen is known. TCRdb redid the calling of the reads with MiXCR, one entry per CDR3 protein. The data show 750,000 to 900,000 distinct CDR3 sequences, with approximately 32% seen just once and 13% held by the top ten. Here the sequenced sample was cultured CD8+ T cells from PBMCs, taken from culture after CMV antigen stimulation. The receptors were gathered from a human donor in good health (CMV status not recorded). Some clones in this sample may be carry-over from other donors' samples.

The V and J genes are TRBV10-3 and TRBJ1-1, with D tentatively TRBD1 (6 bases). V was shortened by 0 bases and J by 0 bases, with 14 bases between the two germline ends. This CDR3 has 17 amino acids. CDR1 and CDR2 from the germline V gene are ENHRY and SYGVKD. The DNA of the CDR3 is TGTGCCATCAGTGAGTCGATCAGGGGAAGTATGAACACTGAAGCTTTCTTT. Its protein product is CAISESIRGSMNTEAFF.

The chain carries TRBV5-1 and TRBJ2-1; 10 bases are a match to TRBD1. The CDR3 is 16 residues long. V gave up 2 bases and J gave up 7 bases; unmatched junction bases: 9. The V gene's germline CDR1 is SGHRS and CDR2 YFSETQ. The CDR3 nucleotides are TGCGCCAGCAGCTTAGTGGTCGGGACAGGGGTTAATGAGCAGTTCTTC. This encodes CASSLVVGTGVNEQFF.

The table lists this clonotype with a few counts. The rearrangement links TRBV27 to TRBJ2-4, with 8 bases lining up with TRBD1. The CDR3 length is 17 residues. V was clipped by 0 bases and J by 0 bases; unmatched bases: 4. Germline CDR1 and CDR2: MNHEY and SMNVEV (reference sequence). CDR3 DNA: TGTGCCAGCAGTTTATCGGGGACAGGCCAAGCCAAAAACATTCAGTACTTC. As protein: CASSLSGTGQAKNIQYF.

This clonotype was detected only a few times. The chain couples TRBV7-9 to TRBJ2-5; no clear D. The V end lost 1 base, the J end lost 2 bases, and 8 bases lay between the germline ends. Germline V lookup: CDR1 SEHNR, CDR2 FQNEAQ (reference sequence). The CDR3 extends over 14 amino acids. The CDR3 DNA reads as TGTGCCAGCAGCTTAGTCCTCAGTCAAGAGACCCAGTACTTC. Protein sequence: CASSLVLSQETQYF.

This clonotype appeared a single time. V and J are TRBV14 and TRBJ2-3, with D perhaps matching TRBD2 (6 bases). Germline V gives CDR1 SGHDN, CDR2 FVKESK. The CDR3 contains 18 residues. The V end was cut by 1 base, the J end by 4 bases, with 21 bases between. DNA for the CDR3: TGTGCCAGCAGCCAAGTAGAGGGGAGGAGGTCATATGCAGATACGCAGTATTTT. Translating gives CASSQVEGRRSYADTQYF.

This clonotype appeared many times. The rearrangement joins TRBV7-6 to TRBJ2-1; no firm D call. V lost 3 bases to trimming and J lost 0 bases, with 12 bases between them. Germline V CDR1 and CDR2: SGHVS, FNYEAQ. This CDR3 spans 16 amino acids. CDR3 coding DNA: TGTGCCAGCAGCTTGTCCTCCGGAAGCTCCTACAATGAGCAGTTCTTC. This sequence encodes CASSLSSGSSYNEQFF. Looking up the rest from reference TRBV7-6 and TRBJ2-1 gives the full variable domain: GAGVSQSPRYKVTKRGQDVALRCDPISGHVSLYWYRQALGQGPEFLTYFNYEAQQDKSGLPNDRFSAERPEGSISTLTIQRTEQRDSAMYRCASSLSSGSSYNEQFFGPGTRLTVL.

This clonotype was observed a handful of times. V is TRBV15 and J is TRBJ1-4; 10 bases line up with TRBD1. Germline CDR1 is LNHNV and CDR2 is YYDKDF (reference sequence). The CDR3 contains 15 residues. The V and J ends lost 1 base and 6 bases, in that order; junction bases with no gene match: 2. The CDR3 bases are TGTGCCACCAGCAGAGTTGGGACAGGGGATGAAAAACTGTTTTTT. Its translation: CATSRVGTGDEKLFF. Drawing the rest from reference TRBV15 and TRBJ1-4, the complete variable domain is DAMVIQNPRYQVTQFGKPVTLSCSQTLNHNVMYWYQQKSSQAPKLLFHYYDKDFNNEADTPDNFQSRRPNTSFCFLDIRSPGLGDTAMYLCATSRVGTGDEKLFFGSGTQLSVL.

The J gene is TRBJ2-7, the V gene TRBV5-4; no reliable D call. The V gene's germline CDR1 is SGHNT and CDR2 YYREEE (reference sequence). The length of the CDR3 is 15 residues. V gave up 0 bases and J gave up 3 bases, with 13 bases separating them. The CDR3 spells CASSLDGLRYYEQYF. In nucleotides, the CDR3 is TGTGCCAGCAGCTTGGACGGCCTGAGGTACTACGAGCAGTACTTC.